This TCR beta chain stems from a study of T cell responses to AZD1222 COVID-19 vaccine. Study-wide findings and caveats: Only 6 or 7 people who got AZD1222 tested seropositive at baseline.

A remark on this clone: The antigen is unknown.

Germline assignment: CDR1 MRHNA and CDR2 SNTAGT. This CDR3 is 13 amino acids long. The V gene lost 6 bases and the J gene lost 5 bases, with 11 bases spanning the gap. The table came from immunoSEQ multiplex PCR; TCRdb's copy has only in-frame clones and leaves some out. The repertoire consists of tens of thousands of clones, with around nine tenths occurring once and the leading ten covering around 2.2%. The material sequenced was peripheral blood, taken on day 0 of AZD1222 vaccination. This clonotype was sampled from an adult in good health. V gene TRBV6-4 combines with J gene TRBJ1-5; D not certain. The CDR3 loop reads CASSPQRDQPQHF. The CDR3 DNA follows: TGTGCCAGCAGCCCCCAGAGGGATCAGCCCCAGCATTTT.